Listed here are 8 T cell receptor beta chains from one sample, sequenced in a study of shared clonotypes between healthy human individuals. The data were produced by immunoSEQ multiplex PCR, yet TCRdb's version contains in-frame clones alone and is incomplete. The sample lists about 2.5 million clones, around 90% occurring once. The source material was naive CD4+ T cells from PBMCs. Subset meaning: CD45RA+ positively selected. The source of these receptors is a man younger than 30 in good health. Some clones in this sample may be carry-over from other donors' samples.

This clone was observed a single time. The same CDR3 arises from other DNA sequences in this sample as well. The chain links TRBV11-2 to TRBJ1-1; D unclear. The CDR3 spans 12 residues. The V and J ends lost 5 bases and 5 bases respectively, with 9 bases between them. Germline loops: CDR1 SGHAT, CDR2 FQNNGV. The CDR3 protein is CASSLRGTEAFF. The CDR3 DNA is TGTGCCAGCAGCCTGCGTGGTACTGAAGCTTTCTTT.

CDR3 sequence (DNA): TGTGCCAGCAGCAAAGACATCGGAGCTGAAGCTTTCTTT. Protein sequence: CASSKDIGAEAFF. The chain employs TRBV7-7 and TRBJ1-1, with unresolved D. Germline V gene sequence: CDR1 SSHAT, CDR2 FNYEAQ (reference sequence). V lost 5 bases and J lost 6, with 13 bases in between. The CDR3 contains 13 residues. The whole variable domain, filled in from reference TRBV7-7 and TRBJ1-1, reads GAGVSQSPRYKVTKRGQDVTLRCDPISSHATLYWYQQALGQGPEFLTYFNYEAQPDKSGLPSDRFSAERPEGSISTLTIQRTEQRDSAMYRCASSKDIGAEAFFGQGTRLTVV.

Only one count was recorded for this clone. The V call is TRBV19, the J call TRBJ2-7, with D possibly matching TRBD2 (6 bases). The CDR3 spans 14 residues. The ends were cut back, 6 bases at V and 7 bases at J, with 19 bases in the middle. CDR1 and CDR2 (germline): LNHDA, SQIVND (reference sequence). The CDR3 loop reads CASRLQTGVGEQYF. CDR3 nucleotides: TGTGCCAGTAGGTTACAAACGGGGGTCGGGGAGCAGTACTTC. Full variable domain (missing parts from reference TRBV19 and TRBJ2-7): DGGITQSPKYLFRKEGQNVTLSCEQNLNHDAMYWYRQDPGQGLRLIYYSQIVNDFQKGDIAEGYSVSREKKESFPLTVTSAQKNPTAFYLCASRLQTGVGEQYFGPGTRLTVT.

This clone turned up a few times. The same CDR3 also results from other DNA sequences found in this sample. CDR3 protein: CASSLGLNTGELFF. CDR3 in DNA: TGCGCCAGCAGCTTGGGGCTGAACACCGGGGAGCTGTTTTTT. The gene calls are TRBV5-1 and TRBJ2-2; D unresolved. Trimming removed 0 bases from V and 1 base from J, with 4 bases in between. This CDR3 has 14 amino acids. CDR1 and CDR2 (germline): SGHRS, YFSETQ.

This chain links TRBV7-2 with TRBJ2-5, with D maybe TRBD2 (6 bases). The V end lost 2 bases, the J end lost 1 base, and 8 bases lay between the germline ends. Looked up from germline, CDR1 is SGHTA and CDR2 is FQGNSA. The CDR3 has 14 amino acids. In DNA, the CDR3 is TGTGCCAGCAGCTTAATGGGGGGCCAAGAGACCCAGTACTTC. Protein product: CASSLMGGQETQYF.

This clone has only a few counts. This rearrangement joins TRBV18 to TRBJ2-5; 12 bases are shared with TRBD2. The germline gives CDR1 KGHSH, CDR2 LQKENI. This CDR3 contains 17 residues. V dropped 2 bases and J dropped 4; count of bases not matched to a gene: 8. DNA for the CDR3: TGTGCCAGCTCACCAGCGCTAGCGGGAGGGCCAGGAGAGACCCAGTACTTC. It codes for CASSPALAGGPGETQYF.

The CDR3 loop reads CASSQDIRGGTEQFF. The CDR3 region has the DNA TGCGCCAGCAGCCAAGATATCCGAGGGGGTACTGAGCAGTTCTTC. The chain has TRBV4-3 and TRBJ2-1; tentatively, D is TRBD1 (6 bases). Between the trimmed V and J ends, which lost 0 bases and 9 bases, there was a span of 15 bases. The length of the CDR3 is 15 residues. CDR1 is LGHNA, CDR2 YSLEER, per germline.

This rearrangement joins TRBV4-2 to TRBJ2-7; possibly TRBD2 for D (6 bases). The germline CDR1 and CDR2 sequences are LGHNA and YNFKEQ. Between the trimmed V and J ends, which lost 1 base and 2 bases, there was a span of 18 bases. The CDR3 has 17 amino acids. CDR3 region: CASSQGPLVGLTYEQYF. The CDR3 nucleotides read TGTGCCAGCAGCCAAGGCCCTTTAGTGGGACTCACCTACGAGCAGTACTTC.